This T cell receptor (beta chain) was sequenced for a study of blood T cell repertoires in COVID-19. The table came from immunoSEQ multiplex PCR; TCRdb's copy has only in-frame clones and leaves some out. The data hold about 98,000 clones, with roughly nine tenths observed a single time. The trim removed 5 bases at V and 3 bases at J, leaving 7 bases unmatched. Germline CDR1 reads SEHNR; CDR2 reads FQNEAQ (reference sequence). The CDR3 runs 16 residues. Sequencing was done on a sample of peripheral blood. This receptor was obtained from a middle-aged man with acute or convalescent COVID-19. The gene calls are TRBV7-9 and TRBJ2-1, with TRBD2 matching over 10 bases. CDR3 sequence: CASSIRIAGGYNEQFF. For the CDR3, the DNA is TGTGCCAGCAGCATAAGGATAGCGGGGGGCTACAATGAGCAGTTCTTC.